This TCR beta chain was found in a study of cytomegalovirus exposure and HLA in healthy donors (TCRdb year 2017). Regarding the study in general: An earlier analysis of 587 of the donors reported 276 Gb of sequence data and more than 90 million unique TCR beta sequences from 150 million to 200 million T cells. A separate validation cohort of about 110 different subjects was used in addition to the roughly 670-subject first cohort. Of the 300 to 500 genotyped donors, 65% to 90% were placed in the genetic ancestry cluster associated with self-reported Caucasian donors. Five DR-DQ haplotypes were treated as single units for association and clustering because of strong linkage in the cohort. In an earlier analysis of a few hundred of the donors, high-throughput TCR beta sequencing was used to judge whether each TCR beta V gene segment behaved as functional or pseudogenic. Donor age, sex, ethnicity and CMV serostatus were compiled alongside the repertoire data. Among 300 to 450 genotyped donors of the cohort, an average of approximately 250,000 unique TCR beta nucleotide sequences were sequenced per donor, roughly 20% of them non-productive. The aim of the study was to test whether cataloging public T cell receptors could identify signatures of past pathogen exposure. Both class I and class II loci were covered by HLA typing, at four-digit resolution. To study patterns of TCR occurrence, a later analysis re-analyzed previously published TCR beta repertoires from 666 donors and added high-resolution HLA genotyping. High-throughput TCR immunosequencing, statistical association of individual TCRs with disease status, and machine learning were combined to predict cytomegalovirus infection status. Roughly 300 gigabases of sequencing data and tens of millions of unique TCR sequences were included in an early release covering roughly 600 HLA-typed donors. Genome-wide SNP genotypes for about 60% of the roughly 700 donors were used in a later genetic analysis, which treated that subset as a discovery cohort. All discovery cohort repertoires had been generated using a single sequencing platform. Using immunosequencing, the study profiled T cell repertoires from 500 to 800 subjects and related those repertoires to cytomegalovirus serostatus. The later analysis used no new phenotypic data to find candidate immune exposures, relying instead on TCR beta sequences and their occurrence across donors. The number of donors typed differed by locus, with about 629-630 for A, B, C, DRB1 and DQB1, more than 500 for DQA1, 600 to 610 for DPA1, and under 490 for DPB1. What the study reported, not specific to this receptor: The authors suggested that the approach could potentially be extended to other disease states and immunological phenotypes. The only immune exposure information available for the cohort was CMV serostatus. Correlated functional status among segregating V segments might be attributable to linkage disequilibrium, but an unknown experimental factor could not be ruled out. Cytomegalovirus status was reported to be diagnosed by the classifier with high specificity and sensitivity in both the original and validation cohorts. The study gave a list of some 150 TCR beta chains associated with cytomegalovirus. In an earlier analysis of 450 to 750 of the donors, most TCR beta V segments appeared in productive rearrangements about 90% or about 30% of the time, broadly matching IMGT annotations. Sequencing depth was assumed to be roughly uniform across donors in the presence/absence analyses, though that assumption may not hold. According to a later genetic analysis, donors in an Asian-associated ancestry cluster had fewer N-insertions in productive TCRs than the approximately 710-donor mean. A few of the identified cytomegalovirus-associated TCR beta chains were confirmed in vitro to be specific for cytomegalovirus antigens. At a false discovery rate of 0.05, a later analysis linked under 20,000 TCR beta sequences to specific HLA alleles. HLA typing was unavailable for some donors at each locus, so association tests used only the typed subset. When HLA alleles, especially DR and DQ, strongly co-occurred, TCR associations were difficult to assign to individual alleles. In this cohort, only TCR beta chains were sequenced, and detectable features were limited by the absence of alpha or paired-chain data. A further reported finding was that TCR beta sequences accurately predicted the HLA-A and HLA-B alleles for most subjects in the first cohort. Because counts were too low, some 17 rarely observed V segments, including chromosome 9 orphons, were left out of the earlier analysis of some 600 of the donors. In a later analysis, most CMV-associated TCR beta chains were found to appear HLA-restricted, with HLA associations seemingly driven largely by CMV exposure. In a later analysis, HLA-associated TCR beta chains showed more clonal expansion and lower generation probabilities than non-associated chains that were equally common. While some public TCRs were present in many individuals, most TCR sequences turned up only very rarely across donors. Several of the top co-occurrence clusters appeared to be linked to parvovirus B19, influenza, CMV and Epstein-Barr virus, according to a later analysis. In a later genetic analysis, a missense DCLRE1C variant was associated with V-gene and J-gene trimming of TCR beta chains, and the association was replicated in an independent cohort. In a later analysis, TCR association rates were found to vary across HLA loci, with the most associated TCRs seen for DRB1 alleles and the fewest for HLA-C alleles. The sequencing pipeline was judged likely to have produced a cluster of highly shared sequence variants as a technical artifact.

The method was the immunoSEQ multiplex PCR assay. For the multiplex PCR, a mixture combining 60 forward primers for TCR Vbeta segments and 13 reverse primers for TCR Jbeta segments was used. The CDR3 region of rearranged TCR beta genes was amplified from genomic DNA by a multiplex PCR assay. The amplified TCR beta libraries were sequenced on the Illumina HiSeq System as 87-base-pair reads. The published analysis was carried out like this. In a later analysis, 70 million to 95 million unique TCR beta chains were counted across the 500 to 700 repertoires, and around 10 million of these chains were shared by at least two donors. Raw reads were error-corrected and collapsed into unique sequences by a nearest-neighbor algorithm in which closely related sequences were merged to remove PCR and sequencing errors. CDR3 sequences were aligned to IMGT reference sequences to assign V, D and J gene segments. Each retained sequence needed at least a six-nucleotide match to both a V gene segment and a J gene segment. A rearrangement counted as productive if the CDR3 had no stop codons and remained in frame with V and J, and every other rearrangement counted as non-productive. Following IMGT convention, CDR3 was defined as the stretch from the second conserved V-encoded cysteine up to the conserved J-encoded phenylalanine. In an earlier analysis of around 570 of the donors, sequences lacking an unambiguous match to a single V gene segment were excluded. An earlier analysis of over 450 of the donors classified V segments as functional when productive rearrangements were above 56.7% and as segregating when the standard deviation between donors was above 5%. A statistical classification framework was developed to diagnose cytomegalovirus status using the catalog of TCR beta chain sequences. V and J gene assignment, in a later analysis, came from comparing TCR nucleotide sequences with IMGT/GENE-DB human TR gene sequences. A later analysis assigned CDR3 sequences and most-parsimonious VDJ recombination scenarios with the TCRdist pipeline. In a later analysis, each TCR beta chain was defined by its CDR3 amino acid sequence together with its V-gene family, and reads lacking a unique V-gene family were excluded. As a way to deal with suspected cross-contamination and a sequencing artifact, a later analysis dropped 500 to 700 nucleotide sequences that were highly shared and had low generation probability. For each public chain, a later analysis derived a clonal expansion index from normalized ranks of inferred template counts within each repertoire. In a later analysis, generation probabilities were computed with a VDJ recombination model fitted to out-of-frame rearrangements, and the resulting probabilities were checked against IGoR. In a later analysis, TCR-TCR, TCR-HLA and TCR-CMV co-occurrence was scored with hypergeometric tests, and a repertoire-size bias correction was applied to TCR pairs. A later analysis estimated false discovery rates by permuting HLA or CMV assignments 20 times. In a later analysis, co-occurring TCRs were grouped using DBSCAN, with TCRdist sequence similarity added in when clustering inside HLA-allele-positive subsets. Repertoires with fewer than 30,000 or more than 120,000 public chains, plus five repertoires with anomalous nucleotide sharing, were excluded from co-occurrence clustering. TCRdb re-hosts the immuneACCESS table, in-frame sequences only. Its copies lack some clones; in the studies checked, an unresolved V gene accounts for under half of them, and the cause for the rest is not known. V and J calls and clone size follow that table, whereas D and trimming were derived from the DNA. Here the sample has over 65,000 clones; roughly four fifths occur a single time. Approximately 6.2% of the sample is in the top ten clones.

Only one count was recorded for this clone. No antigen is known for it. Its ends do not fully match the called genes, so a read error is possible. In total, approximately 610 healthy bone marrow donors made up the cohort. At the time of sampling, every cohort member was nominally healthy, though immune exposures that went unrecorded were likely present. CMV serostatus was recorded as positive for around 300 and negative for about 50% of the roughly 670 cohort members, whereas no CMV serostatus was recorded for the donor in question. Each donor provided a peripheral blood sample, and peripheral blood mononuclear cells were used for TCR beta sequencing. Genomic DNA extraction from the blood cell samples was performed with the Qiagen DNeasy Blood Extraction Kit. Sequenced material: PBMCs. This sequence was found in a human donor in good health.

In nucleotide form, the sequence is TGTTCCAGCAGCCCTCACAGTTACGAGCAGTACTTC. It specifies CSSSPHSYEQYF. This chain is built from TRBV7-9 and TRBJ2-7; there is no confident call for the D gene. Taken from cysteine to phenylalanine, the CDR3 has 12 residues. The CDR3 DNA has 36 bases and is translated from base 1. The germline V gene encodes CDR1 SEHNR and CDR2 FQNEAQ (reference sequence).